This TCR beta chain was profiled in a study of T cells in narcolepsy (dated by TCRdb to 2017 to 2018). General notes on the study: Patients with narcolepsy type 1 or type 2 (NT1, NT2) and healthy control donors were enrolled in the study. Autoreactive T cells targeting hypocretin neuron self-antigens (hypocretin, TRIB2) were sought in narcolepsy patients, and TCR Vbeta sequencing was used to track clonotypes in blood and CSF. General conclusions and limits of the study: Numbers of sequenced blood memory CD4+ clonotypes were comparable, averaging approximately 40,000 in patients and approximately 34,000 in controls. Certain blood memory CD4+ repertoires from patients and controls had no sequences that matched autoreactive T cell clones. In plots comparing CSF and blood CD4+ T cell clonotypes from the same patient, HCRT-specific and TRIB2-specific autoreactive clonotypes were highlighted. According to the report, autoreactive clonotypes were detected serially in the blood of the same patients and of different patients, but not in healthy controls.

The library was produced with the immunoSEQ multiplex PCR assay. The source is immuneACCESS, and TCRdb retained only in-frame sequences with V and J called. Part of the clones is not carried over; for the studies checked, unresolved V genes explain less than half of this, and the remainder is unexplained. Across this sample there are about 31,000 clones, with around four fifths seen only once. The ten largest account for 0.95% to 1.5% of the sample. The germline V gene supplies CDR1 SNHLY and CDR2 FYNNEI. Counted from cysteine to phenylalanine, this CDR3 has 16 amino acids. Only the CDR3 DNA is retained, 48 bases long and in frame from the first base. Memory CD4+ T cells were sorted ex vivo from peripheral blood of narcolepsy patients and healthy controls for TCR Vbeta sequencing. Turning to this clone: Its antigen is currently not known. Compared with germline, one end of the junction differs, possibly owing to a read error.

The source of this sequence is a human donor with narcolepsy. The sequence is built from TRBV2 and TRBJ1-2; 12 central bases correspond to TRBD1. Sequencing was carried out using CD45RA- memory CD4+ T cells from PBMCs. In the paper's terms, the cell subset or site label means: memory T cells sorted ex vivo from peripheral blood. CDR3 reads: CARSEGDRGLAWGYTF. The bases read TGTGCCCGCAGTGAAGGGGACAGGGGGCTGGCTTGGGGCTACACCTTC.